This T cell receptor (beta chain) was captured by sequencing in a study of cytomegalovirus exposure and HLA in healthy donors. Study-wide findings and caveats: Immune exposure information available was restricted to CMV serostatus. A highly shared variant cluster was judged a likely technical artifact. An Asian-associated ancestry cluster reportedly showed fewer N-insertions than the roughly 700-donor mean in a later analysis. The study put some 150 TCR beta chains on its list as cytomegalovirus-associated.

Comments on this clone: Its antigen is not identified. A read error may account for a junction end that differs from germline.

Germline-derived CDR1 and CDR2 are SEHNR and FQNEAQ (reference sequence). This CDR3 is built from 12 residues. The PCR ran on 60 Vbeta and 13 Jbeta primers. Sequenced by immunoSEQ multiplex PCR; TCRdb stores in-frame clones only, minus some. The sample holds roughly 190,000 clones; about three quarters are singletons and the top ten take about 1.1%. The receptor was derived from a woman between 40 and 50 years old in good health and CMV-seronegative. This sequence joins TRBV7-9 and TRBJ1-1; D not certain. Sequenced: PBMCs. The CDR3 loop is CSSSLVQNEAFF. CDR3 nucleotides: TGTTCCAGCAGCTTAGTGCAGAATGAAGCTTTCTTT.